This T cell receptor beta chain originates from a study of early T cells in non-severe SARS-CoV-2 infection. Study summary: Investigators sequenced bulk RNA drawn from unsorted whole blood, and chains remained unpaired. General observations from the study: Missing private and CD4 specificities, VDJdb matching favored anti-spike CD8 responses.

Attached unique molecular identifiers marked individual cDNA molecules. TCRdb redid the calling of the 5' RACE reads with MiXCR, one entry per CDR3 protein. The data contain 85,000 to 95,000 distinct CDR3 sequences, roughly 14% of them singletons. The sample holds a few counts of this clonotype. Its specificity is not known. The CDR3 totals 18 residues. Germline loops: CDR1 SNHLY, CDR2 FYNNEI. Unmatched junction bases numbered 13, after V lost 3 bases and J lost 5 bases. This chain uses TRBV2 with TRBJ2-1, with TRBD1 matching over 10 bases. The sequenced material came from whole blood. The TCR comes from an adult who was a healthcare worker with PCR-confirmed SARS-CoV-2 infection or an uninfected control (not recorded which). The CDR3 sequence: CASSEIVRRQGADNEQFF. CDR3 in DNA: TGTGCCAGCAGTGAGATCGTCCGAAGACAGGGGGCGGACAATGAGCAGTTCTTC.